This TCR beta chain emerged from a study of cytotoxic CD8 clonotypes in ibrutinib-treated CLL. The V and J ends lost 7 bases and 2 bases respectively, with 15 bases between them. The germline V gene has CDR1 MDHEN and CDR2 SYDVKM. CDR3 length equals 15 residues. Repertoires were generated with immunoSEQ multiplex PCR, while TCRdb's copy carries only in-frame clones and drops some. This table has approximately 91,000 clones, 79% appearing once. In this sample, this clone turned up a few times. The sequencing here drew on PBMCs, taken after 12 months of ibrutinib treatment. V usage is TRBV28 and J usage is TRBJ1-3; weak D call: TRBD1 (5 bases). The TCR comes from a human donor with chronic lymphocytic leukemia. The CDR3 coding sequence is TGTGCCAGCACCCCCTGGGGGACCGCTGGAAACACCATATATTTT. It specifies CASTPWGTAGNTIYF.